This TCR beta chain was recovered during a study of cytomegalovirus exposure and HLA in healthy donors. Study in general: One earlier analysis, a look at 180 million or so T cells, found almost 120 million unique TCR beta sequences. General observations from the study: Reportedly, a later analysis found an Asian-associated ancestry cluster had fewer N-insertions than the approximately 640-donor mean. Earlier analysis yielded a pattern in which most TCR beta V segments were productive about 90% or about 30% of the time. Associated with cytomegalovirus, according to the listing, were around 160 TCR beta chains.

In the case of this clone: Antigen unknown.

PCR used 60 Vbeta primers and 13 Jbeta primers. The protocol was immunoSEQ multiplex PCR, while the TCRdb copy is restricted to in-frame clones and leaves out a portion. The sample carries over 80,000 clones, approximately 73% recorded once. Sequenced: PBMCs. The receptor's source is a man aged 35-49 years in good health and CMV-seronegative.

The CDR3, as DNA: TGTGCCAGCAGCTTGTTTGGGACTAACTCCTACAATGAGCAGTTCTTC. Translated: CASSLFGTNSYNEQFF. This chain uses TRBV5-6 with TRBJ2-1, with TRBD2 matching over 7 bases. CDR3 size: 16 residues. V was pared by 1 base and J by 0 bases, with 4 bases of the junction left unmatched. Looked up from germline, CDR1 is SGHDT and CDR2 is YYEEEE.